One and the same sample provided the 4 T cell receptor beta chains below, sequenced in a study of cytomegalovirus exposure and HLA in healthy donors. PCR was performed using 60 Vbeta and 13 Jbeta primers. Clones were sequenced by immunoSEQ multiplex PCR, and TCRdb holds only the in-frame ones, with some missing. Found here are some 150,000 clones, roughly 70% of them singletons; the top ten hold approximately 4.3%. The sample was PBMCs. These receptors originate from a man aged 18 to 29 in good health and CMV-seropositive.

The V and J genes are TRBV11-2 and TRBJ2-7, with TRBD2 matching over 7 bases. Germline V gene lookup returns CDR1 SGHAT and CDR2 FQNNGV. CDR3 length: 15 residues. With V trimmed by 2 bases and J by 6 bases, 10 bases remained unmatched. The CDR3 spells CASSLSGLGSLEQYF. Here the CDR3 DNA reads TGTGCCAGCAGCTTATCCGGACTAGGTTCTCTCGAGCAGTACTTC.

This chain connects TRBV28 to TRBJ1-6; D is ambiguous. This CDR3 has 14 residues. Trimming removed 3 bases at V and 10 bases at J, with 13 bases between. Germline V gives CDR1 MDHEN, CDR2 SYDVKM. CDR3 sequence reads: CASSLVQSGSPLHF. The CDR3 region has the DNA TGTGCCAGCAGTTTGGTACAGAGCGGATCACCCCTCCACTTT. Together with reference TRBV28 and TRBJ1-6, the CDR3 gives the full variable domain: DVKVTQSSRYLVKRTGEKVFLECVQDMDHENMFWYRQDPGLGLRLIYFSYDVKMKEKGDIPEGYSVSREKKERFSLILESASTNQTSMYLCASSLVQSGSPLHFGNGTRLTVT.

This chain connects TRBV10-3 to TRBJ2-5; D is unclear. This CDR3 has 12 amino acids. V dropped 11 bases and J dropped 5 bases, with 15 bases sitting between them. Germline CDR1 is ENHRY and CDR2 is SYGVKD. CDR3 nucleotide sequence: TGTGCCGCGAAATCCGATGAGGAGACCCAGTACTTC. Translation: CAAKSDEETQYF.

The chain couples TRBV9 to TRBJ2-1; TRBD1 matches at 8 bases. Germline CDR1 is SGDLS and CDR2 is YYNGEE. The CDR3 has 15 amino acids. Trimming removed 2 bases from V and 2 bases from J; junction bases left unmatched: 3. In DNA, the CDR3 is TGTGCCAGCAGCGTCTCAGGGGGCCCCTACAATGAGCAGTTCTTC. Translating it yields CASSVSGGPYNEQFF.